The 20 T cell receptor beta chains below were found in one sample sequenced in a study of T cell changes during pregnancy in multiple sclerosis. TCRdb's table, derived via immunoSEQ multiplex PCR, lists solely in-frame clones and lacks some. The sample yields roughly 93,000 clones, more than 85% seen once. The sample here was peripheral blood, taken before pregnancy. These receptors originate from a female donor with multiple sclerosis, enrolled in a pregnancy study.

This chain connects TRBV19 to TRBJ2-1, with 9 bases that match TRBD1. The CDR3 length is 15 residues. Germline trimming cut 8 bases from V and 5 bases from J; bases unmatched to any gene: 10. Germline CDR1 and CDR2: LNHDA and SQIVND (reference sequence). The CDR3 loop is CASARGQGLNNEQFF. CDR3 sequence (DNA): TGTGCCAGTGCCCGGGGACAGGGATTGAACAATGAGCAGTTCTTC.

This clone was seen a single time. The J gene is TRBJ2-7, the V gene TRBV18, with TRBD1 as a possible D gene (8 bases). V lost 3 bases and J 3 bases, leaving 15 bases between the germline ends. This CDR3 comprises 15 residues. Germline CDR1 is KGHSH and CDR2 is LQKENI. CDR3 loop: CASSPDRGGFYEQYF. The CDR3 nucleotides read TGTGCCAGCTCACCCGACAGGGGAGGGTTCTACGAGCAGTACTTC. The full variable domain, completed using reference TRBV18 and TRBJ2-7, is NAGVMQNPRHLVRRRGQEARLRCSPMKGHSHVYWYRQLPEEGLKFMVYLQKENIIDESGMPKERFSAEFPKEGPSILRIQQVVRGDSAAYFCASSPDRGGFYEQYFGPGTRLTVT.

This CDR3 reads CASGTRGRGRETQYF. In DNA, the CDR3 is TGTGCCAGCGGAACCAGGGGGCGAGGTCGAGAGACCCAGTACTTC. The chain employs TRBV25-1 and TRBJ2-5; 8 nucleotides line up with TRBD1. Per the germline V gene, CDR1 is MGHDK and CDR2 is SYGVNS. The CDR3 has 15 residues. Trimming at V came to 8 bases and at J to 4 bases, leaving 12 bases not matched to a gene. Using reference TRBV25-1 and TRBJ2-5 for the parts outside the CDR3, the full variable domain is EADIYQTPRYLVIGTGKKITLECSQTMGHDKMYWYQQDPGMELHLIHYSYGVNSTEKGDLSSESTVSRIRTEHFPLTLESARPSHTSQYLCASGTRGRGRETQYFGPGTRLLVL.

The V call is TRBV5-1, the J call TRBJ2-7; 9 bases map to TRBD2. This CDR3 is 13 amino acids long. Trimming at V came to 7 bases and at J to 6 bases, leaving 8 bases not matched to a gene. The germline V gene has CDR1 SGHRS and CDR2 YFSETQ. CDR3 coding DNA: TGCGCCAGCTCTAGCGGGATAAAAAGCGAGCAGTACTTC. Its translation: CASSSGIKSEQYF. Combining the CDR3 with reference TRBV5-1 and TRBJ2-7 gives the whole variable domain KAGVTQTPRYLIKTRGQQVTLSCSPISGHRSVSWYQQTPGQGLQFLFEYFSETQRNKGNFPGRFSGRQFSNSRSEMNVSTLELGDSALYLCASSSGIKSEQYFGPGTRLTVT.

Of note for this clone: At the DNA level, this CDR3 is encoded by other sequences in the same sample as well. The chain has TRBV5-1 and TRBJ2-5; D is uncertain. Looked up from germline, CDR1 is SGHRS and CDR2 is YFSETQ. V dropped 1 base and J dropped 3 bases, with 4 bases sitting between them. This CDR3 is built from 12 residues. CDR3 loop: CASSLSEETQYF. The CDR3 coding sequence is TGCGCCAGCAGCTTGTCCGAAGAGACCCAGTACTTC.

The chain employs TRBV27 and TRBJ2-2, with TRBD2 matching 8 bases. V lost 3 bases to trimming and J lost 6 bases; unmatched junction nucleotides: 0. This CDR3 is built from 13 residues. Germline V gives CDR1 MNHEY, CDR2 SMNVEV (reference sequence). The CDR3 DNA is TGTGCCAGCAGTTTGACTAGCGCCGGGGAGCTGTTTTTT. As protein: CASSLTSAGELFF.

This clone was observed a few times. V is TRBV5-4 and J is TRBJ2-7, with D hard to call. CDR1 and CDR2 from the germline V gene are SGHNT and YYREEE (reference sequence). V lost 4 bases, J lost 2 bases, and 10 bases lay in between. CDR3 length: 13 amino acids. CDR3 loop: CASSLRHTYEQYF. CDR3 nucleotides: TGTGCCAGCAGCCTCCGACATACCTACGAGCAGTACTTC.

V is TRBV18 and J is TRBJ2-7; 9 nucleotides match TRBD1. CDR1 is KGHSH, CDR2 LQKENI, per germline. The CDR3 sequence is 16 residues long. V lost 2 bases and J lost 3; bases outside the gene matches: 8. The CDR3 sequence is CASSPGRDRDFYEQYF. Written as DNA, the CDR3 is TGTGCCAGCTCACCAGGGAGGGACAGGGATTTCTACGAGCAGTACTTC.

The chain has TRBV7-6 and TRBJ1-2, with 10 bases aligning to TRBD1. Germline loops: CDR1 SGHVS, CDR2 FNYEAQ. V gave up 3 bases and J gave up 6 bases; unmatched junction bases: 7. The CDR3 length is 15 residues. In DNA, the CDR3 is TGTGCCAGCAGCTTCGGACAGGGGGTATTTGATGGCTACACCTTC. It specifies CASSFGQGVFDGYTF.

V and J are TRBV7-3 and TRBJ2-3; D remains unclear. V lost 3 bases, J lost 5 bases, and 9 bases lay in between. Germline V gene lookup returns CDR1 SGHTA and CDR2 FQGTGA. The CDR3 has 13 amino acids. CDR3 in amino acids: CASSFETGDTQYF. The CDR3 DNA sequence: TGTGCCAGCAGCTTTGAGACGGGAGATACGCAGTATTTT.

The chain carries TRBV7-9 and TRBJ1-2; perhaps TRBD1 as D (6 bases). Germline assignment: CDR1 SEHNR and CDR2 FQNEAQ (reference sequence). The germline V and J ends were trimmed by 4 bases and 4 bases, with 13 bases remaining between them. The CDR3 length is 14 residues. CDR3 coding DNA: TGTGCCAGCAGCTACGGACAGCTTACCTATGGCTACACCTTC. Translating gives CASSYGQLTYGYTF.

This chain joins TRBV5-1 and TRBJ2-2, with 7 bases identical to TRBD2. The CDR3 covers 15 residues. V gave up 4 bases and J gave up 4 bases; unmatched junction bases: 7. Germline V gives CDR1 SGHRS, CDR2 YFSETQ. In DNA, the CDR3 is TGCGCCAGCAGCGTGACTAGCATGGGCACCGGGGAGCTGTTTTTT. It encodes CASSVTSMGTGELFF.

V and J are TRBV4-2 and TRBJ2-5, with 13 positions matching TRBD2. The V gene's germline CDR1 is LGHNA and CDR2 YNFKEQ. V trimming: 4 bases; J trimming: 2 bases; junction bases outside the gene matches: 4. This CDR3 has 16 residues. DNA of the CDR3: TGTGCCAGCAGCCGGACTAGCGGGGGACCTCAAGAGACCCAGTACTTC. It translates to CASSRTSGGPQETQYF.

The V and J genes are TRBV5-8 and TRBJ1-2; TRBD1 matches at 7 bases. Germline CDR1 is SGHTS and CDR2 is YDEGEE. CDR3 length equals 13 residues. V was clipped by 4 bases and J by 6 bases; unmatched bases: 6. The CDR3 bases are TGTGCCAGCAGCCTGGGAGGGGGCAATGGCTACACCTTC. Protein product: CASSLGGGNGYTF.

This clone was seen only a few times. The rearrangement uses TRBV4-3 and TRBJ1-5; D remains ambiguous. Trimming removed 1 base from V and 2 bases from J, with 6 bases in between. Germline V gene data show CDR1 as LGHNA and CDR2 as YSLEER. This CDR3 region has 14 residues. DNA of the CDR3: TGCGCCAGCAGCCAAGGGCGGGGCAATCAGCCCCAGCATTTT. Its translation is CASSQGRGNQPQHF.

This chain links TRBV5-1 with TRBJ2-7; D is possibly TRBD1 (6 bases). Between the trimmed V and J ends, which lost 3 bases and 4 bases, there was a span of 11 bases. In germline, CDR1 is SGHRS, CDR2 YFSETQ. CDR3 length: 13 amino acids. The CDR3 protein is CASSSDSFYEQYF. DNA for the CDR3: TGCGCCAGCAGCTCGGACAGTTTTTACGAGCAGTACTTC.

The gene calls are TRBV7-7 and TRBJ2-5, with TRBD2 identical over 9 bases. Losses at the gene ends were 8 bases for V and 4 bases for J; bases not matched to a gene: 5. This CDR3 contains 13 residues. Germline V gene sequence: CDR1 SSHAT, CDR2 FNYEAQ (reference sequence). In nucleotides, the CDR3 is TGTGCCAGCGCCGCGGGAGGGCGAGAGACCCAGTACTTC. It translates to CASAAGGRETQYF.

The V call is TRBV2, the J call TRBJ1-6; 7 bases map to TRBD1. The length of the CDR3 is 15 residues. CDR1 is SNHLY and CDR2 is FYNNEI in the germline V gene. The V and J ends lost 6 bases and 10 bases, in that order; junction bases with no gene match: 12. CDR3 protein: CASSPALGGRSPLHF. CDR3 DNA: TGTGCCAGCAGCCCTGCGTTAGGGGGCAGGTCACCCCTCCACTTT. The variable domain in full, with the rest retrieved from reference TRBV2 and TRBJ1-6, is EPEVTQTPSHQVTQMGQEVILRCVPISNHLYFYWYRQILGQKVEFLVSFYNNEISEKSEIFDDQFSVERPDGSNFTLKIRSTKLEDSAMYFCASSPALGGRSPLHFGNGTRLTVT.

This chain links TRBV4-3 with TRBJ1-2; the D is unclear. CDR1 and CDR2 (germline): LGHNA, YSLEER. The CDR3 consists of 13 residues. The germline V and J ends were trimmed by 1 base and 7 bases, with 10 bases remaining between them. The CDR3 nucleotides read TGCGCCAGCAGCCAAGTCCGTTACTCTGGCTACACCTTC. This sequence encodes CASSQVRYSGYTF.

The V and J genes are TRBV4-1 and TRBJ2-1, with D tentatively TRBD2 (6 bases). Germline lookup yields CDR1 MGHRA and CDR2 YSYEKL. The CDR3 contains 16 residues. The V gene lost 0 bases and the J gene lost 8 bases, with 17 bases spanning the gap. DNA for the CDR3: TGCGCCAGCAGCCAAGATTCGGGAGTCCGCGGGGATGAGCAGTTCTTC. It yields the protein CASSQDSGVRGDEQFF.